The 27 T cell receptor beta chains in this list originate from one sample, sequenced in a study of shared T cell receptors in the human thymus. The assay was immunoSEQ multiplex PCR, and TCRdb's table has in-frame clones only and misses some. The repertoire has hundreds of thousands of clones, approximately 85% of them found once; the top ten carry roughly 0.01%. This same sample was also part of a study on human thymus T cells.

Sample: thymocytes. Every receptor here comes from a girl under three years old with a congenital heart defect.

The rearrangement joins TRBV25-1 to TRBJ1-2, with 7 bases matching TRBD1. This CDR3 is built from 15 residues. V lost 3 bases to trimming and J lost 6 bases; unmatched junction nucleotides: 10. Germline V gene lookup returns CDR1 MGHDK and CDR2 SYGVNS. DNA of the CDR3: TGTGCCAGCAGTGACCCAGGGGGAGGATTTGATGGCTACACCTTC. Its protein is CASSDPGGGFDGYTF.

The chain couples TRBV6-6 to TRBJ1-5; possibly TRBD1 for D (5 bases). CDR3 length: 15 residues. From germline, CDR1 is MNHNY and CDR2 SVGAGI (reference sequence). V lost 6 bases and J lost 1, with 13 bases in between. The CDR3 DNA reads TGTGCCAGCAGGGCAGGGTTTACGAGCAATCAGCCCCAGCATTTT. This codes for CASRAGFTSNQPQHF.

This chain links TRBV4-1 with TRBJ1-1, with D tentatively TRBD1 (6 bases). V was trimmed by 4 bases and J by 0 bases, leaving 18 bases between them. Germline V gives CDR1 MGHRA, CDR2 YSYEKL. The CDR3 runs to 17 residues. CDR3 bases: TGCGCCAGCAGCCCCCGAGGCAGGGGACACATGAACACTGAAGCTTTCTTT. Amino acid sequence: CASSPRGRGHMNTEAFF.

The CDR3: CASAKARPRTGSNGELFF. As DNA, the CDR3 is TGTGCCAGCGCCAAAGCGCGACCTCGGACAGGGTCAAACGGGGAGCTGTTTTTT. V and J are TRBV28 and TRBJ2-2; 8 bases match TRBD1. CDR1 and CDR2 from the germline V gene are MDHEN and SYDVKM. V dropped 8 bases and J dropped 7; count of bases not matched to a gene: 21. The length of the CDR3 is 18 residues.

The V call is TRBV7-3, the J call TRBJ1-1; no clear D gene. The V end was cut by 1 base, the J end by 14 bases, with 11 bases between. Germline lookup yields CDR1 SGHTA and CDR2 FQGTGA. This CDR3 has 11 amino acids. This CDR3 reads CASSLNGLKFF. CDR3 nucleotide sequence: TGTGCCAGCAGCTTAAATGGACTCAAGTTCTTT.

The J gene is TRBJ2-7, the V gene TRBV5-4, with 8 bases that match TRBD1. The CDR3 has 17 amino acids. Germline CDR1 SGHNT, CDR2 YYREEE (reference sequence). With 3 bases clipped from V and 3 bases from J, the junction kept 14 bases outside the gene matches. This CDR3 reads CASSSYPRDRRDYEQYF. Written as DNA, the CDR3 is TGTGCCAGCAGCTCGTATCCCCGGGACAGGAGGGACTACGAGCAGTACTTC. Drawing the rest from reference TRBV5-4 and TRBJ2-7, the complete variable domain is ETGVTQSPTHLIKTRGQQVTLRCSSQSGHNTVSWYQQALGQGPQFIFQYYREEENGRGNFPPRFSGLQFPNYSSELNVNALELDDSALYLCASSSYPRDRRDYEQYFGPGTRLTVT.

V usage is TRBV27 and J usage is TRBJ2-1, with 12 bases fitting TRBD2. CDR1 MNHEY and CDR2 SMNVEV come from the germline V gene (reference sequence). This CDR3 is built from 17 residues. The V segment lost 4 bases and the J segment 1 base; nucleotides outside the gene matches: 5. CDR3 residues: CASSSRTSGDSYNEQFF. CDR3 bases: TGTGCCAGCAGTTCCAGGACTAGCGGGGATTCCTACAATGAGCAGTTCTTC.

The V call is TRBV5-1, the J call TRBJ2-5, with 11 bases fitting TRBD2. After removal of 1 base from V and 2 bases from J, the junction contained 7 bases not matched to a gene. The CDR3 extends over 17 amino acids. Germline-derived CDR1 and CDR2 are SGHRS and YFSETQ. CDR3 DNA: TGCGCCAGCAGCTTGCAAACTAGCGGGGGAAAACAAGAGACCCAGTACTTC. This translates into CASSLQTSGGKQETQYF.

The chain uses TRBV6-5 and TRBJ2-1; TRBD1 aligns across 8 bases. CDR3 length equals 15 residues. V lost 6 bases, J lost 7 bases, and 11 bases stayed unmatched. Germline CDR1 reads MNHEY; CDR2 reads SVGAGI. The CDR3 loop reads CASSQTGTGFNEQFF. The CDR3 bases are TGTGCCAGCAGCCAAACCGGGACAGGATTTAATGAGCAGTTCTTC.

The chain uses TRBV5-6 and TRBJ1-1, with no clear D. This CDR3 comprises 12 residues. V lost 0 bases and J lost 10, with 10 bases in between. The germline V gene has CDR1 SGHDT and CDR2 YYEEEE. CDR3 region: CASSLEQHGAFF. CDR3 bases: TGTGCCAGCAGCTTGGAACAGCACGGAGCTTTCTTT.

The chain uses TRBV28 and TRBJ1-3, with 10 bases fitting TRBD1. The CDR3 has 17 amino acids. CDR1 is MDHEN, CDR2 SYDVKM, per germline. With V trimmed by 6 bases and J by 0 bases, 8 bases remained unmatched. DNA of the CDR3: TGTGCCAGCAGGGCGGACAGGGGGTTTCGCTCTGGAAACACCATATATTTT. Encoded protein: CASRADRGFRSGNTIYF.

The chain carries TRBV14 and TRBJ2-5, with 7 bases lining up with TRBD1. Germline CDR1 is SGHDN and CDR2 is FVKESK. J was trimmed by 5 bases and V by 0 bases; bases with no gene match: 6. The CDR3 sequence is 15 residues long. CDR3 sequence reads: CASSQDRAGGETQYF. In nucleotides, the CDR3 is TGTGCCAGCAGCCAAGATCGGGCAGGGGGTGAGACCCAGTACTTC.

V and J are TRBV19 and TRBJ2-5; D unresolved. Judging by the DNA end, TRBJ2-7 fits better; the J call may be wrong. The germline V gene has CDR1 LNHDA and CDR2 SQIVND (reference sequence). The CDR3 contains 14 residues. CDR3 DNA: TGTGCCAGTAGTGGAGTTGCGGTCTTCGACGAGCAGTACTTC. Protein sequence: CASSGVAVFDEQYF.

This clone has just one count. The chain has TRBV14 and TRBJ1-2; D possibly corresponds to TRBD1 (6 bases). This CDR3 region has 14 residues. Germline lookup yields CDR1 SGHDN and CDR2 FVKESK. Between the trimmed V and J ends, which lost 2 bases and 4 bases, there was a span of 11 bases. The CDR3 DNA follows: TGTGCCAGCAGCCAATACTGGGGGCCCTATGGCTACACCTTC. Protein product: CASSQYWGPYGYTF.

The chain is built from TRBV9 and TRBJ1-2; 7 bases align to TRBD1. The CDR3 is 15 amino acids. V lost 3 bases to trimming and J lost 1 base; unmatched junction nucleotides: 6. Germline V gene lookup returns CDR1 SGDLS and CDR2 YYNGEE. CDR3 in amino acids: CASSETGSGNYGYTF. The CDR3 nucleotides are TGTGCCAGCAGCGAGACAGGGTCCGGTAACTATGGCTACACCTTC.

The sample holds one count of this clone. The rearrangement links TRBV4-2 to TRBJ2-7; D is perhaps TRBD1 (6 bases). The germline V gene has CDR1 LGHNA and CDR2 YNFKEQ. There are 16 residues in the CDR3. The V and J ends lost 1 base and 1 base respectively, with 14 bases between them. The CDR3 DNA is TGTGCCAGCAGCCAAGGCGAAGGGGGTATTTCCTACGAGCAGTACTTC. Translation: CASSQGEGGISYEQYF.

This clone was detected once. The chain joins TRBV6-5 to TRBJ2-5, with D maybe TRBD2 (6 bases). Germline CDR1 MNHEY, CDR2 SVGAGI. The CDR3 is made up of 15 amino acids. Trimming stripped 4 bases from V and 1 base from J, with 13 bases between. Written as DNA, the CDR3 is TGTGCCAGCAGTTCCCCCCGGGACTTCCAAGAGACCCAGTACTTC. Translation gives CASSSPRDFQETQYF.

This clone was counted a few times. V gene TRBV6-6 combines with J gene TRBJ1-6; tentatively, D is TRBD1 (6 bases). With 0 bases removed from V and 9 bases from J, the gap between germline ends came to 15 bases. The CDR3 has 16 residues. The germline V gene encodes CDR1 MNHNY and CDR2 SVGAGI (reference sequence). DNA for the CDR3: TGTGCCAGCAGTTACTCGAGTCCCCAGGGGTCTTCACCCCTCCACTTT. The encoded protein is CASSYSSPQGSSPLHF.

The gene calls are TRBV28 and TRBJ1-3, with D possibly TRBD1 on 6 matching bases. CDR1 MDHEN and CDR2 SYDVKM come from the germline V gene. Trimming took off 8 bases at V and 0 bases at J, with 29 bases between the two ends. The CDR3 length is 20 residues. The CDR3 DNA reads as TGTGCCAGCGGTACCACAGGGCTTGGTCGCCTGGAGAGCTCTGGAAACACCATATATTTT. It yields the protein CASGTTGLGRLESSGNTIYF.

V and J are TRBV28 and TRBJ2-7; TRBD1 matches at 7 bases. The CDR3 totals 15 residues. Germline lookup yields CDR1 MDHEN and CDR2 SYDVKM. Unmatched junction bases numbered 8, after V lost 6 bases and J lost 0 bases. CDR3 bases: TGTGCCAGCAGAGGACAGGAAGGGGACTCCTACGAGCAGTACTTC. This translates into CASRGQEGDSYEQYF.

The gene calls are TRBV19 and TRBJ2-5, with D possibly TRBD1 on 6 matching bases. CDR3 length: 15 amino acids. Germline-derived CDR1 and CDR2 are LNHDA and SQIVND (reference sequence). Trimming removed 9 bases from V and 3 bases from J, with 20 bases in between. DNA for the CDR3: TGTGCCAGCAATGATACCAGGGGCGCGGAAGAGACCCAGTACTTC. Protein: CASNDTRGAEETQYF.

This chain connects TRBV6-1 to TRBJ1-4; 11 bases are a match to TRBD1. V trimming: 3 bases; J trimming: 7 bases; junction bases outside the gene matches: 10. CDR1 MNHNS and CDR2 SASEGT come from the germline V gene. This CDR3 region has 17 residues. The CDR3 nucleotides read TGTGCCAGCAGTGATATGGGACAGGGGGGATCTGGTGAAAAACTGTTTTTT. It codes for CASSDMGQGGSGEKLFF.

The chain joins TRBV27 to TRBJ2-1; the D is unclear. CDR1 and CDR2 (germline): MNHEY, SMNVEV (reference sequence). This CDR3 comprises 11 residues. V gave up 6 bases and J gave up 5 bases, with 5 bases separating them. The CDR3 region is CASSLDNEQFF. CDR3 DNA: TGTGCCAGCAGCCTAGACAATGAGCAGTTCTTC.

Only a few counts were recorded for this clone. The CDR3 coding sequence is TGTGCCACCTCCCGGACGCTAGCGGGGACCGACCTTTACAATGAGCAGTTCTTC. The encoded protein is CATSRTLAGTDLYNEQFF. V usage is TRBV27 and J usage is TRBJ2-1, with TRBD2 identical over 9 bases. CDR1 and CDR2 from the germline V gene are MNHEY and SMNVEV (reference sequence). After removal of 10 bases from V and 4 bases from J, the junction contained 20 bases not matched to a gene. This CDR3 has 18 amino acids.

The rearrangement links TRBV7-2 to TRBJ1-2; D not resolved. CDR3 length equals 12 residues. CDR1 and CDR2 from the germline V gene are SGHTA and FQGNSA. Trimming cost V 1 base and J 5 bases, with 5 bases left between them. The chain's CDR3 is CASSLVVYGYTF. In DNA form, the CDR3 reads TGTGCCAGCAGCTTAGTAGTGTATGGCTACACCTTC.

V gene TRBV5-1 combines with J gene TRBJ2-6, with D hard to call. The CDR3 runs to 20 residues. The germline V gene encodes CDR1 SGHRS and CDR2 YFSETQ. Trimming pared 3 bases from V and 0 bases from J, leaving 22 bases between. This chain's CDR3 is CASSSEDSPYPHSGANVLTF. As DNA, the CDR3 is TGCGCCAGCAGCTCGGAAGACTCGCCCTATCCTCACTCTGGGGCCAACGTCCTGACTTTC.

The chain is built from TRBV18 and TRBJ1-2; 9 bases align to TRBD1. J was trimmed by 3 bases and V by 3 bases; bases with no gene match: 2. The CDR3 has 14 amino acids. The germline V gene has CDR1 KGHSH and CDR2 LQKENI. Here the CDR3 DNA reads TGTGCCAGCTCACCGGACAGGGGCCACTATGGCTACACCTTC. This sequence encodes CASSPDRGHYGYTF.